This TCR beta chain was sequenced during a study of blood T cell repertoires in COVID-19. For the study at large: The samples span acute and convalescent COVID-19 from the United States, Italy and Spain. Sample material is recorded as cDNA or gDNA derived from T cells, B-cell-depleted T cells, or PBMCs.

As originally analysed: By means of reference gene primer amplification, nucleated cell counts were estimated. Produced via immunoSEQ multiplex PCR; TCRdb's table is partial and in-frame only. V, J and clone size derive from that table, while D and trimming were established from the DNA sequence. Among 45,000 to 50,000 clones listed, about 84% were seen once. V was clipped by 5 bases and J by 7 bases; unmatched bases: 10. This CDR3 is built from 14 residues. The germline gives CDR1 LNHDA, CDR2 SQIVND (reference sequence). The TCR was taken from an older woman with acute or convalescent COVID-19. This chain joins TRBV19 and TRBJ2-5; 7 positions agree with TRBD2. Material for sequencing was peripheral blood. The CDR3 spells CASSLSGLGRTQYF. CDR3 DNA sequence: TGTGCCAGTAGTCTATCCGGACTAGGACGGACCCAGTACTTC.